This is a list of T cell receptor beta chains from one sample in a study of shared clonotypes between healthy human individuals. The protocol was immunoSEQ multiplex PCR, while the TCRdb copy is restricted to in-frame clones and leaves out a portion. The table records 550,000 to 800,000 clones, about 74% of them present only once. Sample: memory CD4+ T cells sorted from blood. The receptors were sampled from a woman in her thirties in good health. The CDR3 runs from the conserved cysteine through the conserved F or W. The order of the fields is V gene, J gene, D gene, clone size, CDR3 DNA, CDR3 protein. The D gene is left open where the match is weak. Not every row has a clone size; where given, it reads once, few, many or a size class.

V: TRBV25-1
J: TRBJ2-5
D: NA
size: few
DNA: TGTGCCAGCAGTGCCCGAAAGCGGAGTAAAGAGACCCAGTACTTC
CDR3: CASSARKRSKETQYF

V: TRBV5-1
J: TRBJ2-7
D: NA
size: NA
DNA: TGCGCCAGCAGTTTAGCAGGGTCTTCCTACGAGCAGTACTTC
CDR3: CASSLAGSSYEQYF

V: TRBV5-1
J: TRBJ2-3
D: NA
size: NA
DNA: TGCGCCAGCAGGGACAGAAGAACAGATACGCAGTATTTT
CDR3: CASRDRRTDTQYF

V: TRBV6-1
J: TRBJ1-1
D: NA
size: NA
DNA: TGTGCCAGCAGTGAAGTGTCTTTGTACACTGAAGCTTTCTTT
CDR3: CASSEVSLYTEAFF

V: TRBV10-3
J: TRBJ2-7
D: TRBD2
size: NA
DNA: TGTGCCATCAGTGATAGCGGGAGGCCATCCTACGAGCAGTACTTC
CDR3: CAISDSGRPSYEQYF

V: TRBV18
J: TRBJ1-2
D: TRBD1
size: few
DNA: TGTGCCAGCTCACCCCTACAGGGGGGCGATGGCTACACCTTC
CDR3: CASSPLQGGDGYTF

V: TRBV30
J: TRBJ2-6
D: NA
size: NA
DNA: TGTGCCTGGAGGAGAGACTCTGGGGCCAACGTCCTGACTTTC
CDR3: CAWRRDSGANVLTF

V: TRBV7-8
J: TRBJ2-7
D: TRBD2
size: NA
DNA: TGTGCCAGCAGCTTAGGGTTAGCGGGAGTGGTCTACGAGCAGTACTTC
CDR3: CASSLGLAGVVYEQYF

V: TRBV11-1
J: TRBJ2-3
D: TRBD2
size: few
DNA: TGTGCCAGCAGCTGGGACCGTAGCGGGAGGCGCGCGGATACGCAGTATTTT
CDR3: CASSWDRSGRRADTQYF

V: TRBV9
J: TRBJ1-3
D: NA
size: NA
DNA: TGTGCCAGCAGCGTAGGACCAGACCCGAGGGGCGTAGGGCTCACTGGAAACACCATATATTTT
CDR3: CASSVGPDPRGVGLTGNTIYF

V: TRBV6-6
J: TRBJ1-1
D: NA
size: NA
DNA: TGTGCCAGCAGAACGGGACCCCGGAACACTGAAGCTTTCTTT
CDR3: CASRTGPRNTEAFF

V: TRBV27
J: TRBJ2-7
D: TRBD1
size: few
DNA: TGTGCCAGCAGCTCCCAGGGGGCGCCGCACGAGCAGTACTTC
CDR3: CASSSQGAPHEQYF

V: TRBV6-5
J: TRBJ2-2
D: NA
size: NA
DNA: TGTGCCAGCAGTCATCAAGTCGGGAACACCGGGGAGCTGTTTTTT
CDR3: CASSHQVGNTGELFF

V: TRBV28
J: TRBJ2-7
D: NA
size: once
DNA: TGTGCCAGCAGATGGCAGGGGCGGGACGAGCAGTACTTC
CDR3: CASRWQGRDEQYF

V: TRBV28
J: TRBJ1-5
D: TRBD1
size: NA
DNA: TGTGCCAGCAGTCCAGCCGGGACAGGGGGCAGTCAGCCCCAGCATTTT
CDR3: CASSPAGTGGSQPQHF

V: TRBV15
J: TRBJ2-1
D: NA
size: NA
DNA: TGTGCCACCAGCAGAGATAAAATGAGAACGGGGCAGTTCTTC
CDR3: CATSRDKMRTGQFF

V: TRBV5-4
J: TRBJ2-7
D: TRBD2
size: NA
DNA: TGTGCCAGCAGCTTGTGGGAAGTGGTAGCGGGCGAATTCTCCTACGAGCAGTACTTC
CDR3: CASSLWEVVAGEFSYEQYF

V: TRBV21-1
J: TRBJ1-1
D: NA
size: NA
DNA: TGTGCCAGCAGCTCCCACTCGACAGGGGGCACTGAAGCTTTCTTT
CDR3: CASSSHSTGGTEAFF

V: TRBV19
J: TRBJ1-4
D: NA
size: few
DNA: TGTGCCAGTAGTATAGCGGACAGAGGTAATGAAAAACTGTTTTTT
CDR3: CASSIADRGNEKLFF

V: TRBV27
J: TRBJ1-2
D: NA
size: NA
DNA: TGTGCCAGCACAAAGGCGGGGGACGGACGTGGCTACACCTTC
CDR3: CASTKAGDGRGYTF

V: TRBV28
J: TRBJ2-5
D: TRBD2
size: NA
DNA: TGTGCCAGCAGTTTAGGGGCTAGCGGGAGGCTAGTGACCCAGTACTTC
CDR3: CASSLGASGRLVTQYF

V: TRBV12-1
J: TRBJ2-5
D: NA
size: once
DNA: TGTGCCAGCAGCTTAAGTCGACAGAAAGAGACCCAGTACTTC
CDR3: CASSLSRQKETQYF

V: TRBV19
J: TRBJ2-7
D: NA
size: once
DNA: TGTGCCAGTAGTTGGGACGGAACCTACGAGCAGTACTTC
CDR3: CASSWDGTYEQYF

V: TRBV6-6
J: TRBJ2-7
D: TRBD1
size: NA
DNA: TGTGCCAGCAGTCGTGGACAGGGGGCCTACGAGCAGTACTTC
CDR3: CASSRGQGAYEQYF

V: TRBV5-1
J: TRBJ1-5
D: NA
size: NA
DNA: TGCGCCAGCAGCTTGGTCGGGGACAGCAATCAGCCCCAGCATTTT
CDR3: CASSLVGDSNQPQHF

V: TRBV2
J: TRBJ1-4
D: NA
size: once
DNA: TGTGCCAGCAGTGAAGATACAGCATATGAAAAACTGTTTTTT
CDR3: CASSEDTAYEKLFF

V: TRBV29-1
J: TRBJ2-7
D: TRBD2
size: NA
DNA: TGCAGCGTTGAAGGTTCAGCGGGAGGGCTGTACGAGCAGTACTTC
CDR3: CSVEGSAGGLYEQYF

V: TRBV10-1
J: TRBJ2-5
D: TRBD2
size: NA
DNA: TGCGCCAGCAGTGACGGCGGGAGAGAGACCCAGTACTTC
CDR3: CASSDGGRETQYF

V: TRBV2
J: TRBJ2-7
D: TRBD2
size: NA
DNA: TGTGCCAGCCAAAAACTAGCGGGAGTTGTCGACGAGCAGTACTTC
CDR3: CASQKLAGVVDEQYF

V: TRBV19
J: TRBJ2-5
D: TRBD2
size: NA
DNA: TGTGCCAGTAACATAAGAACTAGCGGGAGAGGAGAGACCCAGTACTTC
CDR3: CASNIRTSGRGETQYF

V: TRBV6-6
J: TRBJ1-6
D: NA
size: NA
DNA: TGTGCCAGCAGTTACCAAGGGGAGGGTTCACCCCTCCACTTT
CDR3: CASSYQGEGSPLHF

V: TRBV9
J: TRBJ2-7
D: NA
size: few
DNA: TGTGCCAGCAGCGTAGGGATAACAAGATTAGCCGAGCAGTACTTC
CDR3: CASSVGITRLAEQYF

V: TRBV10-3
J: TRBJ1-4
D: TRBD1
size: NA
DNA: TGTGCCATCGGGACCCGGGGGACAGGGGATGAAAAACTGTTTTTT
CDR3: CAIGTRGTGDEKLFF

V: TRBV19
J: TRBJ1-5
D: NA
size: NA
DNA: TGTGCCAGTAGTAGGAGCAGGGGTGGCAATCAGCCCCAGCATTTT
CDR3: CASSRSRGGNQPQHF

V: TRBV19
J: TRBJ1-5
D: NA
size: once
DNA: TGTGCCAGTAGTGCGACCGAGGATCAGCCCCAGCATTTT
CDR3: CASSATEDQPQHF

V: TRBV7-9
J: TRBJ2-3
D: NA
size: NA
DNA: TGTGCCAGTCGGATGGAGGCAGATACGCAGTATTTT
CDR3: CASRMEADTQYF

V: TRBV6-6
J: TRBJ2-1
D: NA
size: NA
DNA: TGTGCCAGCAATTTACAGGGCTGGAAAAACAATGAGCAGTTCTTC
CDR3: CASNLQGWKNNEQFF

V: TRBV9
J: TRBJ2-1
D: TRBD2
size: NA
DNA: TGTGCCAGCAGCGTAGTAACCGGGACTAGCGGGAGGCGGGACAATGAGCAGTTCTTC
CDR3: CASSVVTGTSGRRDNEQFF

V: TRBV5-1
J: TRBJ1-1
D: TRBD1
size: NA
DNA: TGCGCCAGCAGTTTGATACAGGGGGGCATGAACACTGAAGCTTTCTTT
CDR3: CASSLIQGGMNTEAFF

V: TRBV5-1
J: TRBJ2-5
D: NA
size: NA
DNA: TGCGCCAGCAGCTTGGTCCGGGGGACGGAGACCCAGTACTTC
CDR3: CASSLVRGTETQYF

V: TRBV2
J: TRBJ1-4
D: NA
size: NA
DNA: TGTGCCAGCAGATTACAGCCAACTAATGAAAAACTGTTTTTT
CDR3: CASRLQPTNEKLFF

V: TRBV20-1
J: TRBJ2-3
D: NA
size: NA
DNA: TGCAGTGCCAGACGGTCGGATACGCAGTATTTT
CDR3: CSARRSDTQYF

V: TRBV2
J: TRBJ2-2
D: NA
size: once
DNA: TGTGCCAGCAGGGGCCGGACGAACACCGGGGAGCTGTTTTTT
CDR3: CASRGRTNTGELFF

V: TRBV11-2
J: TRBJ2-1
D: TRBD2
size: NA
DNA: TGTGCCAGCAGCCCAGACGGGACTAGAACCTACAATGAGCAGTTCTTC
CDR3: CASSPDGTRTYNEQFF

V: TRBV7-8
J: TRBJ1-5
D: NA
size: few
DNA: TGTGCCAGCAGCCCCCGGGAAGTCAACAGGGGCAATCAGCCCCAGCATTTT
CDR3: CASSPREVNRGNQPQHF

V: TRBV5-8
J: TRBJ2-3
D: NA
size: NA
DNA: TGTGCCAGCAGCTTTTGGCCTGGCACAGATACGCAGTATTTT
CDR3: CASSFWPGTDTQYF

V: TRBV7-2
J: TRBJ2-3
D: TRBD2
size: NA
DNA: TGTGCCAGCAGCTTAGTTCTAGCGGGAGGGTGGGATACGCAGTATTTT
CDR3: CASSLVLAGGWDTQYF